This TCR beta chain is drawn from a study of tumor-infiltrating lymphocytes in primary liver carcinoma. Study-wide context: Patients had primary liver carcinoma treated by surgical resection.

In germline, CDR1 is ENHRY, CDR2 SYGVKD. The CDR3 sequence is 17 residues long. Regarding this clonotype: Its antigen is currently unknown. At one end, the junction sequence differs from germline, possibly due to a read error.

Germline DNA was also extracted, while the blood RNA originated from unsorted whole blood. A primer in the constant region served to generate TCR beta cDNA from roughly 550 ng of total RNA. ARM-PCR was slightly modified, and three nested multiplex PCR rounds with it gave rise to the TCR beta libraries. Researchers ran the first two PCR rounds for around 10 cycles each with TRBV1-TRBV30 forward primers and a C-beta reverse primer. TCRdb re-called the multiplex PCR reads with MiXCR, one entry per CDR3 protein. The repertoire consists of 200,000 or so distinct CDR3 sequences, with less than 75% occurring once and the leading ten covering around 7.1%. Findings and limits, study-wide: Tumor top-250-clone fractions significantly exceeded those of blood (p = 0.039).

Specimen: peripheral blood. This chain links TRBV10-3 with TRBJ1-1; perhaps TRBD1 as D (6 bases). This receptor was taken from a woman aged 55-70 years with primary liver carcinoma and hepatitis B virus infection. CDR3: CAISDPRGHRGEFEALF. In nucleotides, the CDR3 is TGTGCCATCAGTGATCCCCGGGGACATCGGGGGGAGTTTGAAGCTCTCTTT.